This note documents a single T cell receptor (beta chain) sequence. At one end the junction does not follow the germline gene, possibly because of a read error. Germline V gene data show CDR1 as SGHVS and CDR2 as FQNEAQ. The CDR3 extends over 13 amino acids. How the authors handled the data: Reference gene primer amplification gave nucleated cell count estimates. TCRdb's table, derived via immunoSEQ multiplex PCR, lists solely in-frame clones and lacks some. From that table come the V and J calls and clone size; the DNA was used to work out D and trimming. The sample includes 200,000 to 250,000 clones, roughly 90% of them seen just once. This sample was included in a study of blood T cell repertoires in COVID-19. Background on the study: Sources were T cells, B-cell-depleted T cells, or PBMCs; the material itself was cDNA or gDNA.

The chain uses TRBV7-8 and TRBJ2-2; the D is unclear. This receptor was obtained from a woman aged 55-70 years with acute or convalescent COVID-19. Source material: peripheral blood. The CDR3 DNA reads TGTGCCAGCAGCTCCCCCCCACAGACCTCCGGTACTTTT. Protein sequence: CASSSPPQTSGTF.